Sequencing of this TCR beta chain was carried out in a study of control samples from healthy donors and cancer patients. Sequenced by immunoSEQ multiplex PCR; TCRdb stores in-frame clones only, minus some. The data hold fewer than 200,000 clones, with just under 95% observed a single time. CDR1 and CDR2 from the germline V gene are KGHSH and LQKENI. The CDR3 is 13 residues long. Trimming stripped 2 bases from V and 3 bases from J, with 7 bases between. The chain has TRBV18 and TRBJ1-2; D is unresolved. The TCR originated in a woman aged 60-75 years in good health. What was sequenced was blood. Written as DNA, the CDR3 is TGTGCCAGCTCACCAGCGCCAGACTATGGCTACACCTTC. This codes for CASSPAPDYGYTF.